This T cell receptor beta chain came from a study of early T cells in non-severe SARS-CoV-2 infection. Study overall: Bulk RNA isolated from unsorted whole blood underwent sequencing; chains were not paired. Study observations and caveats: Lookups in VDJdb leaned toward anti-spike CD8 responses and missed private and CD4 specificities.

There are many counts of this clonotype. The antigen remains unidentified. In the library, individual cDNA molecules carried attached unique molecular identifiers. Each CDR3 protein gets one entry after TCRdb re-called the 5' RACE reads with MiXCR. The table includes 55,000 to 75,000 distinct CDR3 sequences, approximately 9.3% detected once. Germline V CDR1 and CDR2: GTSNPN, SVGIG (reference sequence). CDR3 length equals 13 residues. V shed 3 bases and J 4 bases; nucleotides not matched to a gene: 4. The TCR comes from an adult who was a healthcare worker with PCR-confirmed SARS-CoV-2 infection or an uninfected control (not recorded which). The V and J genes are TRBV30 and TRBJ2-7; 9 bases map to TRBD1. The sequenced material came from whole blood. The DNA for the CDR3 is TGTGCCTGGAGCCCAGGACAGGGGTACGAGCAGTACGTC. Translated: CAWSPGQGYEQYV.